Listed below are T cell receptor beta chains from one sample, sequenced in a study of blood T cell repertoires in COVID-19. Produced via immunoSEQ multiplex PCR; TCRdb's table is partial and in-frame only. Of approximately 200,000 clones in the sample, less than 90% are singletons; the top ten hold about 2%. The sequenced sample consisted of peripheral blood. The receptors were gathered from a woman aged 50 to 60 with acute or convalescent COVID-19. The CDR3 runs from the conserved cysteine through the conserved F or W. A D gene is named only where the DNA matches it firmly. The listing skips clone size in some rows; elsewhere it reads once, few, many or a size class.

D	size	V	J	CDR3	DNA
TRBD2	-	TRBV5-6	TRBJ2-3	CASSLEGLGSTDTQYF	TGTGCCAGCAGCTTGGAGGGACTAGGAAGCACAGATACGCAGTATTTT
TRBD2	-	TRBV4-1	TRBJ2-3	CASSQERGWSDTQYF	TGCGCCAGCAGCCAAGAGCGGGGGTGGTCAGATACGCAGTATTTT
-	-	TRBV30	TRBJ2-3	CAWSVPAGAKTDTQYF	TGTGCCTGGAGTGTACCGGCGGGGGCAAAGACAGATACGCAGTATTTT
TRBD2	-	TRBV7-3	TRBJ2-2	CASSPTSANTGELFF	TGTGCCAGCAGCCCGACTAGCGCGAACACCGGGGAGCTGTTTTTT
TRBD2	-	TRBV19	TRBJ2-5	CASSINLAGGPLETQYF	TGTGCCAGTAGTATAAATCTAGCGGGGGGGCCTCTGGAGACCCAGTACTTC
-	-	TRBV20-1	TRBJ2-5	CSASGRAQETQYF	TGCAGTGCTAGTGGCAGGGCACAAGAGACCCAGTACTTC
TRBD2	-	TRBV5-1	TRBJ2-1	CASSQTSGNYNEQFF	TGCGCCAGCAGCCAAACTAGCGGGAACTACAATGAGCAGTTCTTC
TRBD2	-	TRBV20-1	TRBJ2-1	CSARETSGQFF	TGCAGTGCTAGGGAGACTAGCGGGCAATTCTTC
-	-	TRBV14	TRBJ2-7	CASSLSVHPYEQYF	TGTGCCAGCAGCCTGTCGGTTCACCCGTACGAGCAGTACTTC
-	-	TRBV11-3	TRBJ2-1	CASSQEGRPYNEQFF	TGTGCCAGCAGCCAGGAGGGGCGCCCCTACAATGAGCAGTTCTTC
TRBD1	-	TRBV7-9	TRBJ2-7	CASSRTGDEQYF	TGTGCCAGCAGCCGGACAGGGGACGAGCAGTACTTC
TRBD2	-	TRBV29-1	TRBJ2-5	CSVFKTSGGETQYF	TGCAGCGTTTTTAAGACTAGCGGGGGGGAGACCCAGTACTTC
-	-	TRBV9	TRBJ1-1	CASSTHRDPDTEAFF	TGTGCCAGCAGCACCCACAGGGACCCCGACACTGAAGCTTTCTTT
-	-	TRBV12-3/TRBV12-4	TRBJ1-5	CASSLARDQPQHF	TGTGCCAGCAGTTTAGCGAGGGATCAGCCCCAGCATTTT
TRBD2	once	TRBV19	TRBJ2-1	CASISAGASNEQFF	TGTGCCAGTATTTCGGCGGGAGCGTCGAATGAGCAGTTCTTC
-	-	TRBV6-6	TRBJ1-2	CATTRSKGYGYTF	TGTGCCACAACTAGATCGAAGGGATATGGCTACACCTTC
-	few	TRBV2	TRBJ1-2	CASFFTRVSDGYTF	TGTGCCAGCTTTTTCACCCGGGTTAGCGATGGCTACACCTTC
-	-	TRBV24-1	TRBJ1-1	CATSDLGWANTEAFF	TGTGCCACCAGTGATTTGGGCTGGGCAAACACTGAAGCTTTCTTT
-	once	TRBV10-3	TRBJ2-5	CAISAKEGLQETQYF	TGTGCCATCAGTGCGAAGGAGGGGCTCCAAGAGACCCAGTACTTC
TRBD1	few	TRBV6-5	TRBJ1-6	CASGTGGNNSPLHF	TGTGCCAGCGGGACAGGGGGTAATAATTCACCCCTCCACTTT
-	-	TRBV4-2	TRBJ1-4	CASSQLSPQVVREKLFF	TGTGCCAGCAGCCAACTAAGTCCACAGGTGGTACGGGAAAAACTGTTTTTT
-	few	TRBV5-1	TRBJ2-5	CASSPAEVETQYF	TGCGCCAGCAGCCCTGCAGAAGTAGAGACCCAGTACTTC
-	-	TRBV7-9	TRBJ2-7	CASSLVAHYEQYF	TGTGCCAGCAGCTTAGTGGCCCACTACGAGCAGTACTTC
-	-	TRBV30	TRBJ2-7	CAWSVQARYEQYF	TGTGCCTGGAGTGTCCAGGCACGCTACGAGCAGTACTTC
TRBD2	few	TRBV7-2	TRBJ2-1	CASSPLAGGHNEQFF	TGTGCCAGCAGCCCCCTAGCGGGGGGGCACAATGAGCAGTTCTTC
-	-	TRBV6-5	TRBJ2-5	CAGRPRLPNQETQYF	TGTGCCGGAAGACCGCGACTGCCAAATCAAGAGACCCAGTACTTC
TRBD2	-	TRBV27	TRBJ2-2	CASSPLKLAGGGELFF	TGTGCCAGCAGTCCCCTCAAACTAGCGGGGGGCGGGGAGCTGTTTTTT
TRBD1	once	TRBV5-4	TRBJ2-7	CASSRQGASYEQYF	TGTGCCAGCAGTCGACAGGGGGCCTCCTACGAGCAGTACTTC
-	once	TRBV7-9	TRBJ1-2	CASSPRVRGHYGYTF	TGTGCCAGCAGCCCCCGCGTCAGGGGCCACTATGGCTACACCTTC
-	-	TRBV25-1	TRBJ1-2	CASSEAGQLANYGYTF	TGTGCCAGCAGTGAAGCCGGACAGTTAGCTAACTATGGCTACACCTTC
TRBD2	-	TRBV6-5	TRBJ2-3	CAVSLAGGTDTQYF	TGTGCCGTTTCTCTAGCGGGAGGGACCGATACGCAGTATTTT
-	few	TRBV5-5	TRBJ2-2	CASSSGLGELFF	TGTGCCAGCAGCTCCGGACTCGGGGAGCTGTTTTTT
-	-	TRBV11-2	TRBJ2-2	CASSTHTGELFF	TGTGCCAGCAGCACACACACCGGGGAGCTGTTTTTT
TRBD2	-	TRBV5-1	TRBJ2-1	CASSLGRGGRGPGWNEQFF	TGCGCCAGCAGCTTGGGACGCGGGGGGCGCGGTCCGGGCTGGAATGAGCAGTTCTTC
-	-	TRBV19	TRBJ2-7	CASSASGGYEQYF	TGTGCCAGTAGTGCGTCAGGGGGGTACGAGCAGTACTTC
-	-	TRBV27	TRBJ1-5	CASSLGGTQPQHF	TGTGCCAGCAGTTTGGGAGGGACTCAGCCCCAGCATTTT
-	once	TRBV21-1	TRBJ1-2	CASSKDRGGRGYTF	TGTGCCAGCAGCAAAGACAGGGGAGGCAGGGGCTACACCTTC
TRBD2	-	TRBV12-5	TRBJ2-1	CASGLILAGGPKDNEQFF	TGTGCTAGTGGTTTGATTCTAGCGGGAGGGCCGAAGGACAATGAGCAGTTCTTC
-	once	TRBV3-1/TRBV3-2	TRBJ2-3	CASSHSEIEAQYF	TGTGCCAGCAGCCACAGTGAGATCGAGGCGCAGTATTTT
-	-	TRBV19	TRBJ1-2	CASSIVGGPGGYTF	TGTGCCAGTAGTATAGTCGGGGGGCCAGGTGGCTACACCTTC
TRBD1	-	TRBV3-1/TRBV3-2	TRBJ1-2	CASSQKGQGPYGYTF	TGTGCCAGCAGCCAAAAGGGACAGGGCCCCTATGGCTACACCTTC
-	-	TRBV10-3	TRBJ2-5	CAISDSLTSETQYF	TGTGCCATCAGTGATTCCCTAACGAGCGAGACCCAGTACTTC
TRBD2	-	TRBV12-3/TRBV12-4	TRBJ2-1	CASSLGREGFF	TGTGCCAGCAGTTTGGGGCGGGAGGGGTTCTTC
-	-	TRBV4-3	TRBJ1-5	CASSQGTSRQGYQPQHF	TGCGCCAGCAGCCAAGGGACGTCTAGGCAGGGGTATCAGCCCCAGCATTTT
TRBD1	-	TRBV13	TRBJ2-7	CASSYRTGGPYEQYF	TGTGCCAGCAGCTATCGGACAGGGGGACCCTACGAGCAGTACTTC
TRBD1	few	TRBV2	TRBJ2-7	CASSRTGIGLYYEQYF	TGTGCCAGCAGTCGGACAGGAATAGGTCTATACTACGAGCAGTACTTC
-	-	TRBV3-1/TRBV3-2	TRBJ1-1	CASSPGNTEVFF	TGTGCCAGCAGTCCAGGGAACACTGAAGTTTTCTTT
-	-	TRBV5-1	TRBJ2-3	CASSFSVSTDTQYF	TGCGCCAGCAGCTTTAGCGTAAGCACAGATACGCAGTATTTT
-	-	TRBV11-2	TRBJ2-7	CASSSFTYEQYF	TGTGCCAGCAGCTCTTTTACCTACGAGCAGTACTTC
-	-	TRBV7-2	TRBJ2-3	CASSGAGTQYF	TGTGCCAGCAGCGGAGCGGGTACGCAGTATTTT
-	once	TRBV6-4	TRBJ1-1	CASSDWPNTEAFF	TGTGCCAGCAGTGACTGGCCGAACACTGAAGCTTTCTTT
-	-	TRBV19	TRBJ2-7	CASSIAPTFRAYEQYF	TGTGCCAGTAGTATAGCCCCCACTTTCCGGGCCTACGAGCAGTACTTC
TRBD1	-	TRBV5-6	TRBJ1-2	CASSFGQVNYGYTF	TGTGCCAGCAGCTTTGGACAGGTTAACTATGGCTACACCTTC